This T cell receptor beta chain was obtained from a study of blood T cell repertoires in COVID-19. Study details: Whether acute or convalescent, the COVID-19 samples came from the United States, Italy and Spain.

In the source study's methods: Amplified reference gene primers provided the basis for estimating nucleated cell counts. Profiling relied on immunoSEQ multiplex PCR, and the TCRdb table lists in-frame clones only, not all of them. V, J and clone size derive from that table, while D and trimming were established from the DNA sequence. Of almost 400,000 clones listed, around 92% are singletons. CDR1 and CDR2 from the germline V gene are MNHEY and SMNVEV (reference sequence). Between the trimmed V and J ends, which lost 5 bases and 4 bases, there was a span of 17 bases. The CDR3 is 15 amino acids. This clonotype was sampled from a woman younger than 45 who had recovered from COVID-19. The sequencing input was PBMCs or T cells enriched from blood (not recorded which). The gene calls are TRBV27 and TRBJ1-2; no firm D call. The CDR3: CASSPLSRNSYGYTF. The CDR3, as DNA: TGTGCCAGCAGTCCCTTATCGCGGAATTCCTATGGCTACACCTTC.